This is a list of T cell receptor beta chains from one sample in a study of early T cells in non-severe SARS-CoV-2 infection. Each CDR3 protein gets one entry after TCRdb re-called the 5' RACE reads with MiXCR. The sample has some 80,000 distinct CDR3 sequences; 10% are singletons. Material: whole blood, obtained at baseline. Every receptor here comes from an adult who was a healthcare worker with PCR-confirmed SARS-CoV-2 infection or an uninfected control (not recorded which). CDR3s leave out the opening cysteine and the closing phenylalanine or tryptophan. A row's size may be missing; if present it is once, few, many or a size class.

cdr3_aa: ASSHLLGEWASGANVLT; clone_size: -; v_call: TRBV11-3; cdr3_length: 17
cdr3_aa: ASSLGLAAYYEQY; clone_size: few; v_call: TRBV5-4; cdr3_length: 13
cdr3_aa: ASSYKTGTYEQY; clone_size: -; v_call: TRBV6-2/TRBV6-3; cdr3_length: 12
cdr3_aa: SVEGGWGRRETQY; clone_size: -; v_call: TRBV29-1; cdr3_length: 13
cdr3_aa: ASSLTASLNYGYT; clone_size: many; v_call: TRBV28; cdr3_length: 13
cdr3_aa: ASSESTLGTASY; clone_size: few; v_call: TRBV10-2; cdr3_length: 12
cdr3_aa: ASSLMVLGFTDTQY; clone_size: many; v_call: TRBV12-3/TRBV12-4; cdr3_length: 14
cdr3_aa: ATSSGEMDEKLF; clone_size: few; v_call: TRBV24-1; cdr3_length: 12
cdr3_aa: ASSSGPRNEQY; clone_size: -; v_call: TRBV12-3/TRBV12-4; cdr3_length: 11
cdr3_aa: SVSEILGELF; clone_size: few; v_call: TRBV29-1; cdr3_length: 10
cdr3_aa: ASSQGQTGAAQETQY; clone_size: -; v_call: TRBV4-1; cdr3_length: 15
cdr3_aa: ASSFQFNSPLH; clone_size: -; v_call: TRBV27; cdr3_length: 11
cdr3_aa: ASSRPVRRVAKNIQY; clone_size: few; v_call: TRBV28; cdr3_length: 15
cdr3_aa: ASSQADTQY; clone_size: few; v_call: TRBV14; cdr3_length: 9
cdr3_aa: ASSISHNEQF; clone_size: few; v_call: TRBV27; cdr3_length: 10
cdr3_aa: ASSTGTGMGNQPQH; clone_size: many; v_call: TRBV28; cdr3_length: 14
cdr3_aa: SARKPGQDYEQY; clone_size: -; v_call: TRBV20-1; cdr3_length: 12
cdr3_aa: ASSLALAGFFEQY; clone_size: -; v_call: TRBV7-6; cdr3_length: 13
cdr3_aa: ASSLLAASNQPQH; clone_size: many; v_call: TRBV27; cdr3_length: 13
cdr3_aa: SARGRQGQPQH; clone_size: few; v_call: TRBV20-1; cdr3_length: 11
cdr3_aa: AWSVGTSWKTMRQF; clone_size: -; v_call: TRBV30; cdr3_length: 14
cdr3_aa: ASSQDQGGGQPQH; clone_size: few; v_call: TRBV3-2; cdr3_length: 13
cdr3_aa: SVKTSRYEQY; clone_size: -; v_call: TRBV29-1; cdr3_length: 10